This T cell receptor (beta chain) was documented in a study of regulatory T cells in long-lasting Graves disease. Study in general: Antithyroid drugs had been taken under 3 months by newly diagnosed Graves' patients.

Study-wide results and limits: Preferential use of TRBV28, TRBJ1-2 and TRBJ2-5 was seen in persistent disease. TCR diversity was lower in persistent Graves' patients (versus newly diagnosed ones).

This clonotype was seen repeatedly, ten times or more. What it binds is not known. This CDR3 is 14 amino acids long. The ends were cut back, 7 bases at V and 4 bases at J, with 17 bases in the middle. Germline V lookup: CDR1 SGHAT, CDR2 FQNNGV. The sample's time point: newly diagnosed GD, antithyroid drugs for less than 3 months. From RNA extracted from PBMCs, the TCR library was made. An endocrinology unit in Xi'an, China, supplied the patients. Arm-PCR of CDR3 regions and iRepertoire HTBI primers were the basis on which TCR beta libraries were built. TCRdb ran MiXCR on the multiplex PCR reads and lists one entry per CDR3 protein. Here the sample spans about 400,000 distinct CDR3 sequences, roughly 16% being singletons.

This receptor was identified in a female donor with Graves disease. The genes are TRBV11-2 and TRBJ2-7; D is perhaps TRBD1 (6 bases). The sequencing here drew on peripheral blood mononuclear cells (PBMCs), taken at new diagnosis, from a patient treated with antithyroid drugs. For the CDR3, the DNA is TGTGCCAGCAAATATCGCAGGGGCGTTTACGAGCAGTACTTC. Its translation: CASKYRRGVYEQYF.